The sequence of this TCR beta chain was determined in a study of blood T cells in healthy people across ages. Background on the study: About one barcoded TCR beta cDNA was captured per two T cells.

Looked up from germline, CDR1 is MNHEY and CDR2 is SVGAGI. V was cut by 2 bases and J by 5 bases, with 21 bases left in between. This CDR3 has 17 residues. This clonotype was seen repeatedly, ten times or more. Combining a sample-barcoded 5' primer with a J-beta primer mix, a second PCR ran for about 7 to 12 cycles. TCRdb reanalysed the 5' RACE reads using MiXCR and keeps one entry per CDR3 protein. The sample yields fewer than 700,000 distinct CDR3 sequences, around half seen once. Per-sample yields of isolated PBMCs were at least 6 million. V gene TRBV6-5 combines with J gene TRBJ2-5; the D gene is possibly TRBD2 (7 bases). The clonotype originates from a man aged 80 or over in good health. The specimen sequenced was blood. The DNA of the CDR3 is TGTGCCAGCAGTTACGGCGGGGGCCCTCCCTCGGGGGAGACCCAGTACTTC. Translating it yields CASSYGGGPPSGETQYF.